A selection of T cell receptor beta chains follows, all from one sample in a study of T cells after yellow fever vaccination. TCRdb re-called the 5' RACE reads with MiXCR, one entry per CDR3 protein. The sample holds some 200,000 distinct CDR3 sequences; 2.5% to 3.5% are singletons and the top ten take 2.5% to 3.5%. This sample comprised CD4+ T cells sorted from PBMCs, obtained 10 days after the yellow fever booster vaccination. The receptors originated from a man aged 18 to 29 who received the YFV17D yellow fever vaccine. The CDR3 runs from the conserved cysteine through the conserved F or W. The order of the fields is CDR3 length, V gene, clone size, J gene, CDR3 protein. Some rows mark clone size as missing; the rest say once, few, many or name a class of expanded clone.

cdr3_length: 16
v_call: TRBV5-1
clone_size: many
j_call: TRBJ2-3
cdr3_aa: CASSDVTGGIADTQYF

cdr3_length: 15
v_call: TRBV5-1
clone_size: few
j_call: TRBJ1-1
cdr3_aa: CASSLDMAANTEAFF

cdr3_length: 15
v_call: TRBV7-6
clone_size: many
j_call: TRBJ2-5
cdr3_aa: CASSLISENQETQYF

cdr3_length: 18
v_call: TRBV4-1
clone_size: few
j_call: TRBJ2-2
cdr3_aa: CASSQKGRSGINTGELFF

cdr3_length: 16
v_call: TRBV4-3
clone_size: -
j_call: TRBJ1-1
cdr3_aa: CASSQDIRTGETEAFF

cdr3_length: 13
v_call: TRBV24-1
clone_size: -
j_call: TRBJ1-1
cdr3_aa: CATSDAGTEEAFF

cdr3_length: 16
v_call: TRBV2
clone_size: -
j_call: TRBJ1-6
cdr3_aa: CASRNADSSYNSPLHF

cdr3_length: 14
v_call: TRBV6-2/TRBV6-3
clone_size: many
j_call: TRBJ2-5
cdr3_aa: CASRLAGVGETQYF

cdr3_length: 13
v_call: TRBV12-3/TRBV12-4
clone_size: few
j_call: TRBJ1-4
cdr3_aa: CASSFQLNEKLFF

cdr3_length: 19
v_call: TRBV4-3
clone_size: many
j_call: TRBJ2-5
cdr3_aa: CASSQEGAQLAGVQETQYF

cdr3_length: 13
v_call: TRBV6-2/TRBV6-3
clone_size: few
j_call: TRBJ2-3
cdr3_aa: CASMTQSPDTQYF

cdr3_length: 17
v_call: TRBV7-2
clone_size: many
j_call: TRBJ2-3
cdr3_aa: CASSSGWGQGTGDTQYF

cdr3_length: 10
v_call: TRBV24-1
clone_size: few
j_call: TRBJ1-1
cdr3_aa: CAMYTKVAFF

cdr3_length: 16
v_call: TRBV5-6
clone_size: many
j_call: TRBJ2-3
cdr3_aa: CASTLGERGATDTQYF

cdr3_length: 13
v_call: TRBV2
clone_size: -
j_call: TRBJ1-6
cdr3_aa: CASTRVGDSPLHF

cdr3_length: 13
v_call: TRBV18
clone_size: -
j_call: TRBJ2-5
cdr3_aa: CASSPSSAETQYF

cdr3_length: 12
v_call: TRBV12-3/TRBV12-4
clone_size: -
j_call: TRBJ2-3
cdr3_aa: CASTPTRDTQYF

cdr3_length: 14
v_call: TRBV5-1
clone_size: -
j_call: TRBJ1-6
cdr3_aa: CASSPDTYNSPLHF

cdr3_length: 16
v_call: TRBV28
clone_size: few
j_call: TRBJ1-1
cdr3_aa: CASSFSGQTVNTEAFF

cdr3_length: 16
v_call: TRBV12-3/TRBV12-4
clone_size: many
j_call: TRBJ1-6
cdr3_aa: CASSLGGFSYNSPLHF

cdr3_length: 14
v_call: TRBV5-6
clone_size: many
j_call: TRBJ2-5
cdr3_aa: CASSGIREGETQYF

cdr3_length: 15
v_call: TRBV27
clone_size: -
j_call: TRBJ2-7
cdr3_aa: CASSFVGQGHHEQYF

cdr3_length: 16
v_call: TRBV7-9
clone_size: many
j_call: TRBJ1-6
cdr3_aa: CASSTDRARANSPLHF

cdr3_length: 19
v_call: TRBV5-6
clone_size: few
j_call: TRBJ2-1
cdr3_aa: CASSLAIAGGHYINNEQFF

cdr3_length: 15
v_call: TRBV5-1
clone_size: few
j_call: TRBJ2-2
cdr3_aa: CASSLAGSHTGELFF

cdr3_length: 13
v_call: TRBV15
clone_size: many
j_call: TRBJ2-5
cdr3_aa: CATSRGFGETQYF

cdr3_length: 14
v_call: TRBV2
clone_size: many
j_call: TRBJ1-4
cdr3_aa: CASSEVIGPEKLFF

cdr3_length: 16
v_call: TRBV11-2
clone_size: -
j_call: TRBJ2-1
cdr3_aa: CASRSGGPFPYNEQFF

cdr3_length: 13
v_call: TRBV10-3
clone_size: many
j_call: TRBJ2-3
cdr3_aa: CAILAIPTDTQYF